Listed below are T cell receptor beta chains from one sample, sequenced in a study of T cell responses to AZD1222 COVID-19 vaccine. The repertoire was sequenced with immunoSEQ multiplex PCR; TCRdb's copy has only in-frame clones and lacks some. The sample contains some 86,000 clones, over 75% of which appear only once. The material was peripheral blood, obtained on day 0 of AZD1222 vaccination. The receptors derive from an adult in good health. Both conserved end residues are part of each CDR3. The D gene is left open where the match is weak. Only part of the rows carry a size: once, few, many, or a class if the clone is expanded.

D,J,size,V,CDR3,DNA
.,TRBJ1-3,.,TRBV5-6,CASSLAKDPFFLSGNTIYF,TGTGCCAGCAGCTTGGCCAAGGACCCGTTCTTTCTCTCTGGAAACACCATATATTTT
TRBD2,TRBJ2-2,.,TRBV7-8,CASSSGLAGGRGELFF,TGTGCCAGCAGCTCTGGACTAGCGGGAGGACGCGGGGAGCTGTTTTTT
TRBD1,TRBJ2-3,.,TRBV5-4,CASSPPPTGDADTQYF,TGTGCCAGCAGCCCGCCGCCCACAGGGGACGCAGATACGCAGTATTTT
.,TRBJ1-5,many,TRBV2,CASSLGGTANQPQHF,TGTGCCAGCAGCCTAGGAGGGACTGCTAATCAGCCCCAGCATTTT
.,TRBJ1-2,.,TRBV2,CASSGQAFYGYTF,TGTGCCAGCAGTGGACAGGCCTTCTATGGCTACACCTTC
TRBD1,TRBJ1-5,.,TRBV19,CASSVDRGQVPQHF,TGTGCCAGTAGTGTTGACAGGGGGCAGGTGCCCCAGCATTTT
TRBD1,TRBJ1-5,.,TRBV27,CASSATSTGAKGNQPQHF,TGTGCCAGCAGCGCAACCTCGACAGGGGCCAAAGGCAATCAGCCCCAGCATTTT
TRBD1,TRBJ1-1,.,TRBV9,CASSVDRDEAFF,TGTGCCAGCAGCGTTGACAGGGATGAAGCTTTCTTT
TRBD2,TRBJ2-1,.,TRBV5-1,CASSSPGTSGYSSYNEQFF,TGCGCCAGCAGCTCCCCCGGGACTAGCGGGTATAGCTCCTACAATGAGCAGTTCTTC
.,TRBJ2-5,.,TRBV4-1,CASSQELGTLRETQYF,TGCGCCAGCAGCCAAGAGTTAGGGACTCTTCGGGAGACCCAGTACTTC
TRBD1,TRBJ2-7,.,TRBV19,CASSMGQGSTYEQYF,TGTGCCAGTAGTATGGGACAGGGAAGCACCTACGAGCAGTACTTC
.,TRBJ1-6,.,TRBV28,CASSSPGTSYNSPLHF,TGTGCCAGCAGTTCCCCAGGGACAAGCTATAATTCACCCCTCCACTTT
TRBD1,TRBJ2-1,.,TRBV7-8,CASSPGTGAREQFF,TGTGCCAGCAGCCCCGGGACAGGGGCACGGGAGCAGTTCTTC
TRBD1,TRBJ2-2,.,TRBV29-1,CSVASQGAGGELFF,TGCAGCGTTGCCTCGCAGGGGGCGGGCGGGGAGCTGTTTTTT